Here is one T cell receptor (beta chain) with its context. What it binds is unknown. For sorted subsets, about 190 ng DNA per replicate equaled about 27,000 T cell genomes. Data came from immunoSEQ multiplex PCR; TCRdb stores just in-frame clones and leaves some out. The sample lists approximately 640,000 clones; 72% were seen once. Donors, healthy HIV-negative adults, lacked recent acute infections or vaccinations. The data stem from a study of shared clonotypes between healthy human individuals. Findings and caveats of the study: Larger estimated richness was generally seen in naive subsets than in memory subsets. Across a handful of donors, naive CD4 shared around 5.1%, naive CD8 under 4%, memory CD4 roughly 2.4%, memory CD8 0.4%.

The V end was cut by 6 bases, the J end by 3 bases, with 10 bases between. This CDR3 has 13 amino acids. Germline V gives CDR1 MDHEN, CDR2 SYDVKM. Material: memory CD4+ T cells sorted from blood. Subset described: CD45RA-negative fraction. V and J are TRBV28 and TRBJ2-3; possible D gene TRBD2, 5 bases. The TCR originated in a woman in her 30s in good health. CDR3 coding DNA: TGTGCCAGCAGCCACCCGGGAACAGATACGCAGTATTTT. It codes for CASSHPGTDTQYF.